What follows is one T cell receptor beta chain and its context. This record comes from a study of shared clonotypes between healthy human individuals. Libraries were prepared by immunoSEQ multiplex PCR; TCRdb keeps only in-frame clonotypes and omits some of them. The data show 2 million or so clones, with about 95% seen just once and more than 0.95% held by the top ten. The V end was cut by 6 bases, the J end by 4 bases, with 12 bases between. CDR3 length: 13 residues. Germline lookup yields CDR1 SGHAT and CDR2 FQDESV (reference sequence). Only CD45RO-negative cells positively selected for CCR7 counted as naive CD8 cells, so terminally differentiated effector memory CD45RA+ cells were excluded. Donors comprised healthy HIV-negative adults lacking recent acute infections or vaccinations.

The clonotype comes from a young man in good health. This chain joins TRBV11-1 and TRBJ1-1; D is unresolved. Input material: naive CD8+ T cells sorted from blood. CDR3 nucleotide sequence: TGTGCCAGCAGTTCCGGGTTTGGCACTGAAGCTTTCTTT. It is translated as CASSSGFGTEAFF.